Presented here are 23 T cell receptor beta chains from one specimen sequenced in a study of Ad26.COV2.S vaccination and SARS-CoV-2 variants. Stated treatment: some 19 received Ad26.COV2.S at low or high dose, single or two shots; about five received placebo; per-sample allocation not given. At day 63 after the first vaccine or placebo injection, samples were drawn. The protocol was immunoSEQ multiplex PCR, while the TCRdb copy is restricted to in-frame clones and leaves out a portion. Here the sample spans around 450,000 clones, 85% to 90% being singletons. The sample consisted of peripheral blood, taken in a trial of Ad26.COV2.S vaccine versus placebo. The source is a person aged 18-65 years who received the Ad26.COV2.S COVID-19 vaccine or a placebo.

V is TRBV12-3 or TRBV12-4 and J is TRBJ2-2, with D uncertain. The V and J ends lost 6 bases and 4 bases respectively, with 9 bases between them. The CDR3 sequence is 13 residues long. CDR3 nucleotide sequence: TGTGCCAGCAGCTTTAAGACCACCGGGGAGCTGTTTTTT. Translated, it gives CASSFKTTGELFF.

The table lists this clone with a few counts. The rearrangement uses TRBV7-9 and TRBJ1-5; D perhaps matches TRBD1 (6 bases). The CDR3 sequence is 18 residues long. Trimming stripped 4 bases from V and 3 bases from J, with 22 bases between. The V gene's germline CDR1 is SEHNR and CDR2 FQNEAQ (reference sequence). The CDR3 protein is CASSSNRGDTGYNQPQHF. DNA of the CDR3: TGTGCCAGCAGCTCAAACCGCGGAGACACAGGGTACAATCAGCCCCAGCATTTT.

The rearrangement uses TRBV12-3 or TRBV12-4 and TRBJ1-1, with D tentatively TRBD1 (6 bases). Trimming took off 5 bases at V and 10 bases at J, with 14 bases between the two ends. The CDR3 is 12 amino acids. Here the CDR3 DNA reads TGTGCCAGCAGTCAAGGGACATCGGGAGCTTTCTTT. Encoded protein: CASSQGTSGAFF.

The chain has TRBV5-1 and TRBJ1-3; no definite D call. The V and J ends lost 1 base and 3 bases respectively, with 14 bases between them. Germline-derived CDR1 and CDR2 are SGHRS and YFSETQ. This CDR3 is 16 amino acids long. CDR3 loop: CASSLLAGSDGNTIYF. The CDR3 nucleotides are TGCGCCAGCAGCTTGCTGGCGGGTTCAGATGGAAACACCATATATTTT.

V is TRBV7-2 and J is TRBJ1-3, with 7 positions matching TRBD1. The ends lost 7 bases at V and 1 base at J; junction bases unmatched: 10. The CDR3 extends over 16 amino acids. Germline lookup yields CDR1 SGHTA and CDR2 FQGNSA. The CDR3 loop is CASIQATGKSGNTIYF. DNA for the CDR3: TGTGCCAGCATCCAAGCGACAGGGAAGTCTGGAAACACCATATATTTT.

As regards this clone: The germline gene is not matched at one end of the junction; a read error may be the cause. The chain combines TRBV27 with TRBJ1-6; D perhaps matches TRBD1 (5 bases). This CDR3 region has 15 residues. Per the germline V gene, CDR1 is MNHEY and CDR2 is SMNVEV (reference sequence). The CDR3 is CATRQIARYNSPPHF. CDR3 nucleotides: TGTGCCACCAGACAGATTGCCCGCTATAATTCACCCCCCCACTTT.

V gene TRBV30 combines with J gene TRBJ2-2; D gene uncertain. The CDR3 is 12 amino acids. The ends were cut back, 8 bases at V and 5 bases at J, with 12 bases in the middle. Germline CDR1 GTSNPN, CDR2 SVGIG (reference sequence). This CDR3 reads CAIQLSTGELFF. CDR3 in DNA: TGTGCCATACAATTGAGTACCGGGGAGCTGTTTTTT.

The rearrangement joins TRBV30 to TRBJ1-1; weak D call: TRBD1 (6 bases). Germline V gives CDR1 GTSNPN, CDR2 SVGIG (reference sequence). Trimming pared 4 bases from V and 4 bases from J, leaving 22 bases between. The CDR3 contains 16 residues. The CDR3 DNA sequence: TGTGCCTGGACCTGGGGGTGGCGAAGGGGGACCACTGAAGCTTTCTTT. It yields the protein CAWTWGWRRGTTEAFF.

This clone showed up just a few times. V usage is TRBV23-1 and J usage is TRBJ2-7; 10 bases match TRBD1. TRBV23-1 is an ORF, and what it does is uncertain. The CDR3 is 16 residues long. Losses at the gene ends were 5 bases for V and 0 bases for J; bases not matched to a gene: 7. In nucleotides, the CDR3 is TGCGCCAGCAGTGTGACAGGGGGCGACTACTCCTACGAGCAGTACTTC. It specifies CASSVTGGDYSYEQYF.

In this sample, this clone turned up once. This chain links TRBV6-1 with TRBJ2-1; D uncertain. V was cut by 3 bases and J by 2 bases, with 11 bases left in between. In germline, CDR1 is MNHNS, CDR2 SASEGT. The CDR3 is 15 residues long. CDR3 DNA sequence: TGTGCCAGCAGTGAGGGTGTTGGCCCCTACAATGAGCAGTTCTTC. It is translated as CASSEGVGPYNEQFF.

The chain is built from TRBV15 and TRBJ1-3; no firm D call. The CDR3 contains 13 residues. Trimming shortened V by 1 base and J by 7 bases, and 8 bases separated the two germline ends. The germline gives CDR1 LNHNV, CDR2 YYDKDF (reference sequence). Here the CDR3 DNA reads TGTGCCACCAGCAGAGGGAAAGAGAACACCATATATTTT. Residues: CATSRGKENTIYF.

V usage is TRBV6-5 and J usage is TRBJ1-3, with D unclear. Germline V gene lookup returns CDR1 MNHEY and CDR2 SVGAGI. The CDR3 runs to 14 residues. V lost 6 bases to trimming and J lost 5 bases, with 14 bases between them. CDR3: CASSLGRLRNTIYF. The CDR3 region has the DNA TGTGCCAGCAGCCTCGGGAGACTTAGAAACACCATATATTTT.

In DNA form, the CDR3 reads TGTGCCAGCAGCCTCACACGCCGGACAGGCCGTTACCACAATGAGCAGTTCTTC. Translating gives CASSLTRRTGRYHNEQFF. The chain joins TRBV3-1 (or the pseudogene TRBV3-2) to TRBJ2-1; 7 positions match TRBD1. This CDR3 contains 18 residues. Looked up from germline, CDR1 is LGHDT and CDR2 is YNNKEL (reference sequence). Trimming at V came to 4 bases and at J to 5 bases, leaving 17 bases not matched to a gene.

The V call is TRBV6-5, the J call TRBJ2-3; perhaps TRBD2 as D (5 bases). The CDR3 loop spans 12 amino acids. V was clipped by 6 bases and J by 3 bases, with 7 bases between them. Per the germline V gene, CDR1 is MNHEY and CDR2 is SVGAGI. DNA of the CDR3: TGTGCCAGCAGGGACTTGACAGATACGCAGTATTTT. Encoded protein: CASRDLTDTQYF.

CDR3 residues: CASSPYSGDRTDTQYF. DNA of the CDR3: TGTGCCAGCAGCCCGTATTCAGGGGACCGCACAGATACGCAGTATTTT. The V and J genes are TRBV4-2 and TRBJ2-3, with a weak D call TRBD1 (6 bases). The V gene's germline CDR1 is LGHNA and CDR2 YNFKEQ. Between the trimmed V and J ends, which lost 4 bases and 1 base, there was a span of 15 bases. There are 16 residues in the CDR3.

As regards this clone: Germline is not matched at one junction end, which may reflect a read error. This chain joins TRBV7-2 and TRBJ1-2; D uncertain. The germline CDR1 and CDR2 sequences are SGHTA and FQGNSA. This CDR3 contains 15 residues. The CDR3 reads CASSLGGGANYGYTF. The CDR3 coding sequence is TGTGCCAGCAGCTTAGGCGGAGGAGCTAATTATGGCTACACCTTC.

The chain uses TRBV29-1 and TRBJ2-3, with TRBD2 matching 10 bases. The CDR3 has 15 amino acids. Germline V gene data show CDR1 as SQVTM and CDR2 as ANQGSEA. After removal of 1 base from V and 2 bases from J, the junction contained 3 bases not matched to a gene. The CDR3 region has the DNA TGCAGCGTTGAAGGTCTAGCGGGGGTCACAGATACGCAGTATTTT. Residues: CSVEGLAGVTDTQYF.

The chain links TRBV20-1 to TRBJ1-1; D gene ambiguous. Germline V gene sequence: CDR1 DFQATT, CDR2 SNEGSKA (reference sequence). This CDR3 spans 10 amino acids. Trimming stripped 5 bases from V and 9 bases from J, with 10 bases between. The CDR3 loop reads CSAGLYKAFF. The CDR3 DNA is TGCAGTGCTGGTCTTTACAAAGCTTTCTTT.

The J gene is TRBJ1-5, the V gene TRBV6-6; unclear D gene. Per the germline V gene, CDR1 is MNHNY and CDR2 is SVGAGI (reference sequence). The CDR3 is 13 residues long. Trimming removed 2 bases from V and 7 bases from J, with 9 bases in between. The CDR3 is CASSYQFLQPQHF. The CDR3, as DNA: TGTGCCAGCAGTTACCAGTTTCTGCAGCCCCAGCATTTT.

In the case of this clone: The same CDR3 arises from other DNA sequences in this sample as well. The chain uses TRBV7-2 and TRBJ1-2; 8 bases agree with TRBD1. Unmatched junction bases numbered 10, after V lost 5 bases and J lost 2 bases. CDR3 length equals 16 residues. Germline CDR1 reads SGHTA; CDR2 reads FQGNSA. Here the CDR3 reads CASSLRLGQGNYGYTF. Here the CDR3 DNA reads TGTGCCAGCAGCCTGCGCCTAGGACAGGGAAACTATGGCTACACCTTC.

This chain connects TRBV5-1 to TRBJ2-1; 14 bases map to TRBD2. V gave up 3 bases and J gave up 9 bases; unmatched junction bases: 11. The V gene's germline CDR1 is SGHRS and CDR2 YFSETQ. The length of the CDR3 is 17 residues. The CDR3 loop reads CASSYLGLAGALVEQFF. The CDR3 DNA follows: TGCGCCAGCAGCTACCTGGGACTAGCGGGAGCTTTGGTTGAGCAGTTCTTC.

This clone was picked up one time. The V and J genes are TRBV9 and TRBJ2-1, with 7 bases that match TRBD1. Per the germline V gene, CDR1 is SGDLS and CDR2 is YYNGEE. The CDR3 loop spans 16 amino acids. The V and J ends lost 3 bases and 7 bases, in that order; junction bases with no gene match: 13. The CDR3 here is CASSDTGVPWANEQFF. Here the CDR3 DNA reads TGTGCCAGCAGCGATACAGGGGTCCCTTGGGCGAATGAGCAGTTCTTC.

The J gene is TRBJ2-2, the V gene TRBV27; 9 bases align to TRBD2. This CDR3 has 17 amino acids. Germline CDR1 MNHEY, CDR2 SMNVEV (reference sequence). J was trimmed by 5 bases and V by 5 bases; bases with no gene match: 12. The CDR3 region has the DNA TGTGCCAGCAGTCTGGACCCTAGCGGGGCCAGGACCGGGGAGCTGTTTTTT. As protein: CASSLDPSGARTGELFF.